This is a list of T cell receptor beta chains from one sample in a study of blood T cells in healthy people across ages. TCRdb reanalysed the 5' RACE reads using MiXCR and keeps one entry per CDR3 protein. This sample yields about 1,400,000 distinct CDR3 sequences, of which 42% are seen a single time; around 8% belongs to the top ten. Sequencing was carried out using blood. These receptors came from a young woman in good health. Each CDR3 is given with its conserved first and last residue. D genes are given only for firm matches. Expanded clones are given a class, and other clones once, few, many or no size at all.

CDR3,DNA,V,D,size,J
CASRPDSPFDSGYTF,TGTGCCAGCAGACCGGACAGCCCGTTCGACTCTGGCTACACCTTC,TRBV9,-,-,TRBJ1-2
CAVTRDRVGTQYF,TGTGCCGTAACAAGGGACAGGGTAGGGACCCAGTACTTC,TRBV7-9,TRBD1,-,TRBJ2-5
CASSTSAVLSYEQYF,TGCGCCAGCAGCACCTCGGCAGTCCTCTCCTACGAGCAGTACTTC,TRBV4-1,-,-,TRBJ2-7
CASNLVRLTKDGYTF,TGTGCCAGCAACTTAGTCCGCCTCACTAAGGATGGCTACACCTTC,TRBV7-9,-,few,TRBJ1-2
CASTRTSGGYFEQYF,TGTGCCAGCACCCGAACTAGCGGGGGGTATTTTGAGCAGTACTTC,TRBV6-6,TRBD2,-,TRBJ2-7
CASSESTREQYF,TGCGCCAGCAGTGAGTCGACGAGGGAGCAGTACTTC,TRBV10-1,-,-,TRBJ2-5
CASSTGLAAYNEQFF,TGTGCCAGCAGCACGGGACTAGCGGCCTACAATGAGCAGTTCTTC,TRBV6-5,TRBD2,few,TRBJ2-1
CAIALGSGNRGVTF,TGTGCCATCGCGCTGGGATCGGGTAATCGAGGGGTCACCTTC,TRBV10-3,-,-,TRBJ1-2
CASSQGIAKNTEAFF,TGTGCCAGCAGCCAAGGAATAGCCAAGAACACTGAAGCTTTCTTT,TRBV3-1,-,-,TRBJ1-1
CASSSGGHPNYGYTF,TGTGCCAGCAGCTCCGGGGGACACCCTAACTATGGCTACACCTTC,TRBV7-2,-,-,TRBJ1-2
CASSQDPGAATGELFF,TGCGCCAGCAGCCAAGACCCGGGGGCGGCCACCGGGGAGCTGTTTTTT,TRBV4-1,-,-,TRBJ2-2
CAASRDKNYEQYF,TGTGCCGCCAGCAGAGATAAGAACTACGAGCAGTACTTC,TRBV15,-,-,TRBJ2-7
CASSLTGRDGYTF,TGTGCCAGCAGCTTAACGGGGAGAGATGGCTACACCTTC,TRBV7-9,-,-,TRBJ1-2
CASSHDSGGSYNEQFF,TGTGCCAGCAGCCATGATAGCGGGGGCTCCTACAATGAGCAGTTCTTC,TRBV4-2,TRBD2,many,TRBJ2-1
CASGERGDGELFF,TGCGCCAGCGGTGAGCGGGGGGACGGGGAGCTGTTTTTT,TRBV10-1,TRBD2,-,TRBJ2-2
CSARDGGENNQPQHF,TGCAGTGCTAGAGATGGAGGCGAGAACAATCAGCCCCAGCATTTT,TRBV20-1,-,-,TRBJ1-5
CASSSFQGLYGYTF,TGTGCCAGCAGCTCCTTTCAGGGTCTTTATGGCTACACCTTC,TRBV7-9,-,-,TRBJ1-2
CASSFAGGDYGYTF,TGTGCCAGCAGTTTCGCAGGGGGTGACTATGGCTACACCTTC,TRBV12-3/TRBV12-4,TRBD1,-,TRBJ1-2
CASSFGAQRGTEAFF,TGTGCCAGCAGTTTTGGGGCCCAGCGGGGGACGGAAGCTTTCTTT,TRBV12-3/TRBV12-4,-,-,TRBJ1-1
CSAERRHLGEAFF,TGCAGTGCTGAAAGACGGCATCTGGGTGAAGCTTTCTTT,TRBV20-1,-,-,TRBJ1-1
CASSLGQASNQPQHF,TGTGCCAGCAGTTTAGGACAGGCAAGCAATCAGCCCCAGCATTTT,TRBV12-3/TRBV12-4,-,many,TRBJ1-5
CASSLEAGGANVLTF,TGCGCCAGCAGCTTGGAGGCAGGGGGGGCCAACGTCCTGACTTTC,TRBV5-1,-,few,TRBJ2-6
CASSQEFARTGGASGYTF,TGTGCCAGCAGCCAAGAATTTGCACGGACAGGGGGGGCGAGTGGCTACACCTTC,TRBV3-1,TRBD1,-,TRBJ1-2
CSALGQGADDEQYF,TGCAGCGCCTTGGGACAGGGGGCGGACGACGAGCAGTACTTC,TRBV29-1,TRBD1,-,TRBJ2-7
CASSLRIAQSSYNEQYF,TGTGCCAGCAGTTTAAGGATAGCGCAGAGCTCCTACAATGAGCAGTACTTC,TRBV27,-,-,TRBJ2-7
CASRTSNIYNEQFF,TGTGCCAGCAGAACCAGTAACATCTACAATGAGCAGTTCTTC,TRBV6-2/TRBV6-3,-,-,TRBJ2-1
CASSGQTYNEQFF,TGCGCCAGCAGCGGACAGACCTACAATGAGCAGTTCTTC,TRBV5-1,-,many,TRBJ2-1
CASGLVVSGGAHEKLFF,TGTGCTAGTGGTTTGGTGGTATCAGGGGGCGCCCATGAAAAACTGTTTTTT,TRBV12-5,TRBD1,few,TRBJ1-4
CASSLAPTYNEQYF,TGCGCCAGCAGCTTGGCACCGACCTACAATGAGCAGTACTTC,TRBV5-1,-,-,TRBJ2-7
CASTPSDGASDTQYF,TGTGCCAGCACCCCTTCGGATGGGGCCTCGGATACGCAGTATTTT,TRBV6-5,-,-,TRBJ2-3
CSARGASRDPTGGHGYTF,TGCAGTGCTAGAGGAGCTAGTCGGGACCCTACTGGGGGACATGGCTACACCTTC,TRBV20-1,-,few,TRBJ1-2
CASSDGLALNEQFF,TGTGCCAGCAGTGACGGACTAGCGCTCAATGAGCAGTTCTTC,TRBV6-2/TRBV6-3,TRBD2,-,TRBJ2-1
CASSLVRLARITDTQYF,TGTGCCAGCAGCTTGGTCAGACTAGCCCGCATCACAGATACGCAGTATTTT,TRBV11-1,TRBD2,-,TRBJ2-3
CASSSPLNQETQYF,TGTGCCAGCAGTTCTCCCCTAAATCAAGAGACCCAGTACTTC,TRBV12-3/TRBV12-4,-,many,TRBJ2-5
CSVRSRGSSYEQYF,TGCAGCGTTCGATCCAGGGGAAGCTCCTACGAGCAGTACTTC,TRBV29-1,-,few,TRBJ2-7
CASTAGTSGGYIRHEQFF,TGTGCCAGCACTGCCGGGACTAGCGGGGGGTACATCAGACATGAGCAGTTCTTC,TRBV6-4,TRBD2,-,TRBJ2-1
CSGVSGETEAFF,TGCAGTGGTGTGAGCGGCGAAACTGAAGCTTTCTTT,TRBV20-1,-,-,TRBJ1-1
CASMFGGYEQYF,TGTGCCAGCATGTTCGGCGGCTACGAGCAGTACTTC,TRBV2,-,-,TRBJ2-7
CASKNSRGQETQYF,TGTGCCAGCAAGAACTCAAGGGGGCAAGAGACCCAGTACTTC,TRBV27,-,-,TRBJ2-5
CASSLVSQGNGYTF,TGTGCCAGCAGCTTGGTCTCACAGGGAAATGGCTACACCTTC,TRBV5-4,-,-,TRBJ1-2
CSAEYRDRGAYEQYF,TGCAGCGCCGAATACCGGGACAGGGGAGCCTACGAGCAGTACTTC,TRBV29-1,TRBD1,-,TRBJ2-7
CASSQEGTGSTQYF,TGTGCCAGCAGCCAAGAAGGGACAGGGAGTACGCAGTATTTT,TRBV3-1,TRBD1,few,TRBJ2-3
CASSFWGAGELFF,TGTGCCAGCAGCTTTTGGGGGGCCGGGGAGCTGTTTTTT,TRBV5-5,-,-,TRBJ2-2
CASSLARSEYNEQFF,TGTGCCAGCAGCTTAGCCCGGTCAGAATACAATGAGCAGTTCTTC,TRBV7-9,-,-,TRBJ2-1
CASGRPNTGELFF,TGTGCCAGCGGTAGACCTAACACCGGGGAGCTGTTTTTT,TRBV12-3/TRBV12-4,-,once,TRBJ2-2
CASSKTPGTSSDTQYF,TGCGCCAGCAGCAAAACCCCGGGAACCTCTTCCGATACGCAGTATTTT,TRBV5-1,-,-,TRBJ2-3
CSAGVGGSYEQYF,TGCAGTGCTGGTGTCGGCGGCTCCTACGAGCAGTACTTC,TRBV20-1,-,few,TRBJ2-7
CSAPGDRTNYGYTF,TGCAGTGCTCCCGGGGACCGCACTAACTATGGCTACACCTTC,TRBV20-1,-,-,TRBJ1-2
CASSEGGGVYEQYF,TGCGCCAGCAGTGAGGGCGGTGGGGTCTACGAGCAGTACTTC,TRBV10-1,-,few,TRBJ2-7
CATSRDRGGTDTQYF,TGTGCCACCAGCAGAGATCGGGGGGGCACAGATACGCAGTATTTT,TRBV15,TRBD2,-,TRBJ2-3
CASRPSGLAGGDTQYF,TGTGCCAGCAGGCCCTCGGGACTAGCGGGAGGAGATACGCAGTATTTT,TRBV6-5,TRBD2,-,TRBJ2-3
CASSVRQGWDYGYTF,TGTGCCAGCAGCGTACGACAGGGATGGGACTATGGCTACACCTTC,TRBV2,TRBD1,-,TRBJ1-2
CASRRQGTTEAFF,TGTGCCAGCAGAAGACAGGGGACCACTGAAGCTTTCTTT,TRBV2,TRBD1,few,TRBJ1-1
CASSPSTEQETQYF,TGTGCCAGCTCACCATCGACAGAGCAAGAGACCCAGTACTTC,TRBV18,-,-,TRBJ2-5
CASSHGDRENTIYF,TGTGCCAGCAGCCACGGAGACAGGGAAAACACCATATATTTT,TRBV3-1,TRBD1,-,TRBJ1-3
CASSQGGFPPGNEKLFF,TGTGCCAGCAGCCAAGGTGGTTTCCCCCCCGGAAATGAAAAACTGTTTTTT,TRBV4-2,-,-,TRBJ1-4
CASKAGRTEAFF,TGTGCCAGCAAGGCAGGGCGAACTGAAGCTTTCTTT,TRBV6-2/TRBV6-3,-,-,TRBJ1-1
CASRSTDAQYF,TGTGCCAGCAGAAGCACAGATGCGCAGTATTTT,TRBV2,-,-,TRBJ2-3
CATSRTLDPDTTDTQYF,TGTGCCACCAGCAGAACCCTGGACCCCGACACCACAGATACGCAGTATTTT,TRBV15,-,-,TRBJ2-3
CSARSGREKQETQYF,TGCAGTGCCCGCAGCGGCCGTGAGAAACAAGAGACCCAGTACTTC,TRBV20-1,-,few,TRBJ2-5